The 23 T cell receptor beta chains listed next were all sequenced from one sample in a study of shared clonotypes between healthy human individuals. TCRdb keeps only in-frame clones here, not all; method: immunoSEQ multiplex PCR. The top ten hold about 0.41% of the sample, which has 2 million to 2.5 million clones, 80% to 95% seen once. Sequencing was carried out using naive CD4+ T cells from PBMCs. Specified subset: CD45RA+ positively selected. These receptors were taken from a man younger than 30 in good health. Some clones in this sample may be carry-over from other donors' samples.

The gene calls are TRBV6-1 and TRBJ1-5; 8 positions match TRBD1. CDR3 length equals 14 residues. Unmatched junction bases numbered 3, after V lost 2 bases and J lost 6 bases. CDR1 MNHNS and CDR2 SASEGT come from the germline V gene. CDR3 coding DNA: TGTGCCAGCAGTGAAAAGACAGGGGTTCAGCCCCAGCATTTT. It codes for CASSEKTGVQPQHF.

The chain couples TRBV16 to TRBJ2-5, with D uncertain. Germline V gene sequence: CDR1 KGHSY, CDR2 FQNENV. The CDR3 length is 13 residues. Deletions cut 3 bases from V and 0 bases from J, with 5 bases between. CDR3 DNA: TGTGCCAGCAGCCAGGGTTACCAAGAGACCCAGTACTTC. It translates to CASSQGYQETQYF. The full variable domain, its missing parts supplied by reference TRBV16 and TRBJ2-5, is GEEVAQTPKHLVRGEGQKAKLYCAPIKGHSYVFWYQQVLKNEFKFLISFQNENVFDETGMPKERFSAKCLPNSPCSLEIQATKLEDSAVYFCASSQGYQETQYFGPGTRLLVL.

The V gene is TRBV5-1, the J gene TRBJ2-1; tentatively, D is TRBD2 (6 bases). With 4 bases removed from V and 3 bases from J, the gap between germline ends came to 11 bases. Germline CDR1 is SGHRS and CDR2 is YFSETQ. The CDR3 consists of 14 residues. CDR3 protein: CASSPGSNYNEQFF. The CDR3 bases are TGCGCCAGCAGCCCCGGGAGCAACTACAATGAGCAGTTCTTC.

The J gene is TRBJ1-3, the V gene TRBV4-1; D call uncertain. CDR1 is MGHRA, CDR2 YSYEKL, per germline. The V end lost 3 bases, the J end lost 0 bases, and 9 bases lay between the germline ends. The CDR3 has 15 residues. In DNA form, the CDR3 reads TGCGCCAGCAGCCATGGAGCAGGCTCTGGAAACACCATATATTTT. Its translation is CASSHGAGSGNTIYF.

The rearrangement links TRBV7-8 to TRBJ2-7, with 7 bases identical to TRBD2. This CDR3 is 16 amino acids long. The germline V gene has CDR1 SGHVS and CDR2 FQNEAQ. The V and J ends lost 5 bases and 2 bases, in that order; junction bases with no gene match: 12. Here the CDR3 reads CASSPGGGSTAYEQYF. The CDR3 region has the DNA TGTGCCAGCAGCCCGGGAGGCGGGTCCACGGCCTACGAGCAGTACTTC.

This clone is a singleton in its sample. V and J are TRBV5-4 and TRBJ2-7; D is perhaps TRBD1 (5 bases). This CDR3 region has 17 residues. With 0 bases removed from V and 5 bases from J, the gap between germline ends came to 21 bases. The germline CDR1 and CDR2 sequences are SGHNT and YYREEE (reference sequence). The CDR3 DNA reads as TGTGCCAGCAGCTTGGGACAGATGAAAGGCCCCTTAAACGAGCAGTACTTC. This gives the protein CASSLGQMKGPLNEQYF.

Comments on this clone: This specimen includes other DNA sequences encoding the same CDR3. The rearrangement joins TRBV5-1 to TRBJ1-5; 7 positions match TRBD1. Germline V gene data show CDR1 as SGHRS and CDR2 as YFSETQ. Unmatched junction bases numbered 5, after V lost 4 bases and J lost 4 bases. The CDR3 is 14 amino acids. CDR3 DNA: TGCGCCAGCAGCCTCGGGACAGCTAATCAGCCCCAGCATTTT. Residues: CASSLGTANQPQHF.

The chain recombines TRBV6-4 with TRBJ2-1; no definite D call. V lost 0 bases and J lost 5, with 14 bases in between. Germline-derived CDR1 and CDR2 are MRHNA and SNTAGT. This CDR3 is built from 16 residues. The CDR3 is CASSDSARGAHNEQFF. The DNA of the CDR3 is TGTGCCAGCAGTGACTCAGCTCGTGGAGCTCACAATGAGCAGTTCTTC.

The J gene is TRBJ2-2, the V gene TRBV6-5, with 7 positions matching TRBD1. The junction had 3 bases not matched to a gene; V was cut back by 2 bases and J by 0 bases. This CDR3 has 16 residues. The germline V gene has CDR1 MNHEY and CDR2 SVGAGI. CDR3 amino acids: CASSYEGTANTGELFF. CDR3 in DNA: TGTGCCAGCAGTTACGAGGGGACAGCGAACACCGGGGAGCTGTTTTTT.

The chain links TRBV5-4 to TRBJ2-1; 8 nucleotides match TRBD2. The CDR3 is 15 residues long. With V trimmed by 1 base and J by 7 bases, 7 bases remained unmatched. Germline V gene sequence: CDR1 SGHNT, CDR2 YYREEE (reference sequence). For the CDR3, the DNA is TGTGCCAGCAGCTTGTGGGCGGGAGGCATAAATGAGCAGTTCTTC. Translated: CASSLWAGGINEQFF.

This chain joins TRBV5-1 and TRBJ2-5; TRBD2 matches at 11 bases. CDR3 length: 16 residues. V was pared by 4 bases and J by 0 bases, with 5 bases of the junction left unmatched. Germline V lookup: CDR1 SGHRS, CDR2 YFSETQ. The CDR3 nucleotides read TGCGCCAGCAGCCACGGGACTAGCGGCTACCAAGAGACCCAGTACTTC. Translating gives CASSHGTSGYQETQYF.

This rearrangement joins TRBV6-1 to TRBJ2-1; no definite D call. Germline V gives CDR1 MNHNS, CDR2 SASEGT. V was trimmed by 7 bases and J by 3 bases, leaving 13 bases between them. This CDR3 contains 14 residues. CDR3 in amino acids: CASILYSLYNEQFF. In nucleotides, the CDR3 is TGTGCCAGCATCCTATACTCCCTCTACAATGAGCAGTTCTTC.

The genes are TRBV5-4 and TRBJ2-7; D is uncertain. The V end lost 9 bases, the J end lost 6 bases, and 19 bases lay between the germline ends. The germline V gene encodes CDR1 SGHNT and CDR2 YYREEE (reference sequence). CDR3 length: 13 residues. The CDR3 is CATHVGIGVEQYF. CDR3 DNA: TGTGCCACCCACGTGGGGATAGGTGTCGAGCAGTACTTC. The full variable domain, with the rest looked up from reference TRBV5-4 and TRBJ2-7, is ETGVTQSPTHLIKTRGQQVTLRCSSQSGHNTVSWYQQALGQGPQFIFQYYREEENGRGNFPPRFSGLQFPNYSSELNVNALELDDSALYLCATHVGIGVEQYFGPGTRLTVT.

Comment on this clone: Other DNA sequences in the same sample also yield this CDR3. This sequence joins TRBV19 and TRBJ2-5; D is possibly TRBD2 (6 bases). Trimming cost V 0 bases and J 5 bases, with 10 bases left between them. Germline CDR1 is LNHDA and CDR2 is SQIVND (reference sequence). The CDR3 sequence is 14 residues long. In DNA form, the CDR3 reads TGTGCCAGTAGTATAGATACCGGAGGGGAGACCCAGTACTTC. Protein: CASSIDTGGETQYF.

The rearrangement links TRBV11-2 to TRBJ1-5, with D possibly TRBD1 on 6 matching bases. Trimming shortened V by 5 bases and J by 3 bases, and 11 bases separated the two germline ends. Germline V gene lookup returns CDR1 SGHAT and CDR2 FQNNGV. The CDR3 extends over 14 amino acids. CDR3 DNA sequence: TGTGCCAGCAGCCGCGGGACACTCAATCAGCCCCAGCATTTT. This encodes CASSRGTLNQPQHF.

V usage is TRBV4-2 and J usage is TRBJ2-1, with no clear D. The V gene lost 0 bases and the J gene lost 0 bases, with 12 bases spanning the gap. CDR3 length: 17 amino acids. Germline V gene data show CDR1 as LGHNA and CDR2 as YNFKEQ. CDR3 sequence (DNA): TGTGCCAGCAGCCAAGAGGCTAGACCCCGCTCCTACAATGAGCAGTTCTTC. Residues: CASSQEARPRSYNEQFF.

V and J are TRBV7-2 and TRBJ2-1, with D tentatively TRBD2 (6 bases). Germline lookup yields CDR1 SGHTA and CDR2 FQGNSA. V lost 0 bases and J lost 3, with 9 bases in between. CDR3 size: 15 residues. This CDR3 reads CASSLALAGYNEQFF. CDR3 DNA sequence: TGTGCCAGCAGCTTAGCACTAGCAGGCTACAATGAGCAGTTCTTC.

The chain carries TRBV6-5 and TRBJ2-7; D not resolved. Trimming took 0 bases from V and 4 from J, leaving 10 bases between them. Germline CDR1 and CDR2: MNHEY and SVGAGI. CDR3 size: 14 residues. The CDR3 DNA sequence: TGTGCCAGCAGTTACTCGTTCGGTGGGTACGAGCAGTACTTC. This encodes CASSYSFGGYEQYF.

This clone occurred once. This rearrangement joins TRBV18 to TRBJ2-2; 9 bases fit TRBD1. The length of the CDR3 is 15 residues. Germline V gene data show CDR1 as KGHSH and CDR2 as LQKENI. The V gene end was trimmed by 3 bases and the J gene end by 5 bases; junction bases not matched to a gene: 4. The CDR3 is CASSPDRGGTGELFF. In DNA form, the CDR3 reads TGTGCCAGCTCACCGGACAGGGGAGGGACCGGGGAGCTGTTTTTT.

The chain couples TRBV19 to TRBJ1-5; no definite D call. Germline values: CDR1 LNHDA, CDR2 SQIVND (reference sequence). CDR3 size: 14 residues. V lost 7 bases to trimming and J lost 12 bases, with 22 bases between them. CDR3 amino acids: CASTNNGPLGVQHF. The DNA of the CDR3 is TGTGCCAGTACCAACAACGGGCCGCTTGGGGTCCAGCATTTT.

This chain uses TRBV7-2 with TRBJ2-5; D is possibly TRBD1 (6 bases). V dropped 5 bases and J dropped 3 bases, with 13 bases sitting between them. CDR1 is SGHTA, CDR2 FQGNSA, per germline. The CDR3 extends over 14 amino acids. The chain's CDR3 is CASSLQQGKETQYF. In DNA form, the CDR3 reads TGTGCCAGCAGCCTTCAACAGGGCAAAGAGACCCAGTACTTC. Using reference TRBV7-2 and TRBJ2-5 for the parts outside the CDR3, the full variable domain is GAGVSQSPSNKVTEKGKDVELRCDPISGHTALYWYRQSLGQGLEFLIYFQGNSAPDKSGLPSDRFSAERTGGSVSTLTIQRTQQEDSAVYLCASSLQQGKETQYFGPGTRLLVL.

V usage is TRBV7-8 and J usage is TRBJ2-7; the D is unclear. Germline CDR1 reads SGHVS; CDR2 reads FQNEAQ. The V gene lost 2 bases and the J gene lost 3 bases, with 2 bases spanning the gap. The CDR3 covers 11 residues. In nucleotides, the CDR3 is TGTGCCAGCAGCTTACTCTACGAGCAGTACTTC. As protein: CASSLLYEQYF.

CDR3 sequence reads: CSGGTSYNEQFF. DNA of the CDR3: TGCAGCGGCGGGACATCCTACAATGAGCAGTTCTTC. The chain links TRBV29-1 to TRBJ2-1; D may correspond to TRBD1 or TRBD2 (6 bases each). With 7 bases removed from V and 1 base from J, the gap between germline ends came to 8 bases. The CDR3 contains 12 residues. CDR1 is SQVTM and CDR2 is ANQGSEA in the germline V gene.